One TCR beta chain is described in this entry. Its binding antigen is unknown. No much larger clone exists at a distance of one base, and base qualities are not known. The sample belongs to a study of shared clonotypes between healthy human individuals (dated by TCRdb to 2018 to 2020). About the investigation overall: The cohort comprised a couple of women and a few men aged 18 to 49 years. For each donor, CD4 naive and CD4 memory were each given three plates, CD8 naive was given two plates, and CD8 memory was given one plate. The study deeply sequenced blood TCR repertoires of about 5 healthy adults to estimate repertoire size and the extent of clonotype sharing between individuals. To increase sequencing depth and limit assay-specific biases, different laboratories used diverse techniques to prepare libraries and sequence TCR repertoires. Between about 0.85 and 9.5 billion PBMCs per donor were obtained by leukapheresis. On the study overall, not on this receptor specifically: Sampling was restricted to blood, and TCR repertoires in tissue are likely to differ from TCR repertoires in blood. Naive subsets generally had larger estimated clonotype richness than memory subsets did. The genetic and exposure-history diversity represented was limited by the small number of donors. Rarefaction of sorted-subset datasets indicated incomplete sequencing despite the large sequencing depth. Sharing across several donors was observed for approximately 5% of naive CD4, over 3% of naive CD8, over 2% of memory CD4, and roughly 0.43% of memory CD8 clonotypes. Pairwise subsampling indicated that sequencing depth was expected to affect the degree of clonotype sharing among donors. Higher generation probabilities were observed for clonotypes shared by all four sorted-subset donors than for non-shared clonotypes.

TCR CDR3 regions were amplified from genomic DNA by multiplex PCR using the deep immunoSEQ assay. Genomic DNA extracted from each cell subset was distributed evenly over all wells of several immunoSEQ 96-well plates, and each plate served as one replicate. For sorted subsets, each replicate PCR was loaded with around 200 ng genomic DNA, equivalent to some 27,000 T cell genomes. Purified libraries were measured with a Qubit 3.0 fluorometer, size-checked on a Bioanalyzer 2100, and measured again with the KAPA Library Quantification kit. Every immunoSEQ 96-well plate was sequenced on a separate single-read 150-cycle Illumina NextSeq 550 flow cell. Per the original workflow: The immunoSEQ output contained only junctional sequences without quality scores, so filtering could not match that applied to full-length reads. To assign V/J genes and CDR3, sequences were annotated against IMGT germline references using PyIR, a Python wrapper for IgBLAST v1.9. Reads were filtered out if the reads had weak V/J assignments (E-value above 1e-6), no CDR3, stop codons, out-of-frame junctions, or ambiguous translated residues. V3J clonotypes were defined as sequences sharing an identical inferred V gene, J gene, and CDR3 amino acid sequence. Percentage overlap between repertoires was calculated by dividing the number of shared unique clonotypes by the size of the smaller repertoire. Richness of each repertoire was evaluated using RTK rarefaction, the Chao1 estimator, and Recon v2.1 estimates of unobserved clonotypes. For all TCRbeta clonotypes obtained by the gDNA method from four donors, generation probabilities were computed with OLGA. TCRdb's version of the immuneACCESS table is confined to in-frame rearrangements and falls short of the full clone set. An unresolved V gene accounts for under half of the shortfall where checked; the remainder is of unknown origin. V and J calls and clone size are as listed in that table; D and trimming were resolved from the DNA. Within this sample are approximately 2.5 million clones, with approximately 93% of them counted one time only. The ten largest clones add up to 0.36% of the sample.

Donors were healthy HIV-negative adults with no recently reported acute infections or vaccinations. Only Caucasian adults living in Nashville, Tennessee, USA were represented among the donors. CD4+ T cells were enriched by magnetic negative selection, after which naive cells were positively selected on CD45RA and the negative fraction was taken as the memory subset. Blood was obtained by leukapheresis, after which PBMCs were separated by Ficoll-Histopaque density gradient centrifugation and cryopreserved in liquid nitrogen vapor phase. Analytical flow cytometry was used to check the purity and quantity of each magnetically sorted T cell population. Each sorted fraction had its genomic DNA isolated and then quantified by UV absorbance on a Nanodrop 2000c. Material: naive CD4+ T cells from PBMCs. The cell subset or site label of this sample denotes: CD45RA+ positively selected. The sequence came from a man aged 18 to 35 in good health. Some clones in this sample may be carry-over from other donors' samples.

The bases are TGTGCCAGCAGTCCCCACGGGTTCCAAGCTTTCTTT. This yields the protein CASSPHGFQAFF. The sequence joins TRBV28 to TRBJ1-1; no D gene call is confident. The CDR1 and CDR2 encoded by the germline V gene are MDHEN and SYDVKM. V is pared back by 5 bases and J by 9 bases, with 13 bases lying between the germline termini. Its CDR3 holds 12 amino acids, cysteine through phenylalanine. Just the 36-base CDR3 DNA is kept, in frame starting at base 1.